The 25 T cell receptor beta chains in this list originate from one sample, sequenced in a study of T-cell memory formation after mild COVID-19. TCRdb reprocessed the 5' RACE reads via MiXCR and lists one record per CDR3 protein. Of around 400,000 distinct CDR3 sequences listed, 24% are singletons. Sequenced: PBMCs or a T cell subset sorted from them (not recorded which). These receptors were collected from an adult woman who had mild COVID-19 (a few samples of this study predate the infection). Cell type and time point are not known.

This chain connects TRBV4-1 to TRBJ1-2; D unresolved. Trimming pared 0 bases from V and 0 bases from J, leaving 8 bases between. The CDR3 covers 15 residues. The germline gives CDR1 MGHRA, CDR2 YSYEKL. This CDR3 reads CASSQEAGSNYGYTF. The DNA of the CDR3 is TGCGCCAGCAGCCAAGAGGCCGGATCTAACTATGGCTACACCTTC.

This clonotype was recorded many times. The V call is TRBV12-3 or TRBV12-4, the J call TRBJ1-1; the D gene is possibly TRBD1 (5 bases). Trimming removed 6 bases at V and 4 bases at J, with 12 bases between. The CDR3 contains 13 residues. CDR3 DNA sequence: TGTGCCAGCAGCCCTCAGGGAGCCACTGAAGCTTTCTTT. Protein sequence: CASSPQGATEAFF.

As for this clonotype: Sequence at one end of the junction differs from germline and may be a read error. The chain couples TRBV7-7 to TRBJ2-1; TRBD2 is a possible D gene (5 bases). Germline V CDR1 and CDR2: SSHAT, FNYEAQ (reference sequence). CDR3 length: 13 residues. The CDR3 protein is CASSLEGYREQFF. CDR3 nucleotide sequence: TGTGCTAGCAGCTTAGAGGGCTATAGGGAGCAGTTCTTC.

This clonotype turned up a few times. The chain joins TRBV5-1 to TRBJ1-2; D ambiguous. CDR3 size: 14 residues. CDR1 and CDR2 from the germline V gene are SGHRS and YFSETQ. Between the trimmed V and J ends, which lost 0 bases and 4 bases, there was a span of 10 bases. The CDR3 protein is CASSLDSSPYGYTF. The CDR3, as DNA: TGCGCCAGCAGCTTGGACAGCTCCCCCTATGGCTACACCTTC.

The chain joins TRBV5-1 to TRBJ1-2; D possibly corresponds to TRBD1 (6 bases). The length of the CDR3 is 14 residues. The ends were cut back, 3 bases at V and 6 bases at J, with 15 bases in the middle. CDR1 and CDR2 (germline): SGHRS, YFSETQ. The CDR3 loop reads CASSSTQGFDGYTF. In DNA form, the CDR3 reads TGCGCCAGCAGCTCAACACAGGGATTTGATGGCTACACCTTC. Full variable domain (rest looked up from reference TRBV5-1 and TRBJ1-2): KAGVTQTPRYLIKTRGQQVTLSCSPISGHRSVSWYQQTPGQGLQFLFEYFSETQRNKGNFPGRFSGRQFSNSRSEMNVSTLELGDSALYLCASSSTQGFDGYTFGSGTRLTVV.

The CDR3 DNA sequence: TGTGCCAGTAGTACCCGCGATTCACCCCTCCACTTT. This codes for CASSTRDSPLHF. The V gene is TRBV19, the J gene TRBJ1-6; no clear D. This CDR3 region has 12 residues. Germline CDR1 LNHDA, CDR2 SQIVND (reference sequence). The ends were cut back, 4 bases at V and 8 bases at J, with 6 bases in the middle.

This clonotype occurred a few times. The V gene is TRBV18, the J gene TRBJ2-1; 7 bases line up with TRBD1. Looked up from germline, CDR1 is KGHSH and CDR2 is LQKENI. The CDR3 totals 14 residues. V lost 4 bases, J lost 3 bases, and 3 bases stayed unmatched. The CDR3 coding sequence is TGTGCCAGCTCACAGGGGGACAGCTACAATGAGCAGTTCTTC. Translated: CASSQGDSYNEQFF. Supplemented by reference TRBV18 and TRBJ2-1, the full variable domain reads NAGVMQNPRHLVRRRGQEARLRCSPMKGHSHVYWYRQLPEEGLKFMVYLQKENIIDESGMPKERFSAEFPKEGPSILRIQQVVRGDSAAYFCASSQGDSYNEQFFGPGTRLTVL.

The chain is built from TRBV12-3 or TRBV12-4 and TRBJ2-5; no reliable D call. Trimming cost V 5 bases and J 6 bases, with 16 bases left between them. There are 14 residues in the CDR3. CDR3 DNA: TGTGCCAGCAGTCCGGTCGGTAGTGGAAAGACCCAGTACTTC. Residues: CASSPVGSGKTQYF.

CDR3: CASSPPGRYNQPQHF. DNA for the CDR3: TGTGCCAGCTCACCACCGGGGAGGTACAATCAGCCCCAGCATTTT. V and J are TRBV18 and TRBJ1-5; D is uncertain. V was clipped by 0 bases and J by 3 bases, with 9 bases between them. The CDR3 runs to 15 residues. The germline V gene encodes CDR1 KGHSH and CDR2 LQKENI.

This clonotype was seen only a few times. The gene calls are TRBV12-3 or TRBV12-4 and TRBJ2-7, with D tentatively TRBD1 or TRBD2 (5 bases each). The CDR3 extends over 13 amino acids. With 4 bases removed from V and 2 bases from J, the gap between germline ends came to 9 bases. The CDR3 here is CASSWDGPYEQYF. The CDR3 DNA sequence: TGTGCCAGCAGTTGGGACGGGCCCTACGAGCAGTACTTC.

This clonotype was observed a handful of times. The chain has TRBV12-3 or TRBV12-4 and TRBJ2-5, with D tentatively TRBD1 or TRBD2 (6 bases each). Trimming pared 4 bases from V and 9 bases from J, leaving 12 bases between. This CDR3 is built from 12 residues. The CDR3 DNA sequence: TGTGCCAGCAGTTCGGCAGGGGAGGCCCAGTACTTC. Amino acids: CASSSAGEAQYF.

This chain links TRBV7-2 with TRBJ2-7; 11 nucleotides align to TRBD2. J was trimmed by 2 bases and V by 4 bases; bases with no gene match: 4. There are 15 residues in the CDR3. Germline CDR1 reads SGHTA; CDR2 reads FQGNSA. The CDR3 bases are TGTGCCAGCAGCTCACCGGGACTAGCGGCCTACGAGCAGTACTTC. Translated: CASSSPGLAAYEQYF.

This chain links TRBV7-8 with TRBJ1-4, with D possibly being TRBD1 (5 bases). This CDR3 is built from 16 residues. V dropped 5 bases and J dropped 7 bases, with 20 bases sitting between them. CDR1 is SGHVS, CDR2 FQNEAQ, per germline. As DNA, the CDR3 is TGTGCCAGCAGCCCACGCGGAGGGGTAGTAGGTGAAAAACTGTTTTTT. It is translated as CASSPRGGVVGEKLFF.

V gene TRBV30 combines with J gene TRBJ2-2; D may correspond to TRBD1 or TRBD2 (5 bases each). This CDR3 has 15 residues. Germline V gene data show CDR1 as GTSNPN and CDR2 as SVGIG (reference sequence). V lost 6 bases, J lost 4 bases, and 18 bases lay in between. CDR3 region: CACPQGERGTGELFF. For the CDR3, the DNA is TGTGCCTGTCCTCAAGGGGAGAGGGGCACCGGGGAGCTGTTTTTT.

The V call is TRBV4-3, the J call TRBJ2-3; D is tentatively TRBD1 or TRBD2 (6 bases each). V shed 3 bases and J shed 6 bases, with 13 bases lying between them. CDR3 length: 14 amino acids. In germline, CDR1 is LGHNA, CDR2 YSLEER. CDR3 region: CASSHYLGGDTQYF. The DNA for the CDR3 is TGCGCCAGCAGCCATTACTTAGGGGGGGATACGCAGTATTTT.

This clonotype was counted between two and nine times. This chain connects TRBV9 to TRBJ2-5; D might be TRBD1 (6 bases). The CDR3 length is 19 residues. CDR1 is SGDLS, CDR2 YYNGEE, per germline. With 0 bases removed from V and 0 bases from J, the gap between germline ends came to 21 bases. CDR3 residues: CASSVATGSDSLYQETQYF. DNA for the CDR3: TGTGCCAGCAGCGTAGCTACGGGATCGGACAGCTTGTACCAAGAGACCCAGTACTTC. The full variable domain, with the rest looked up from reference TRBV9 and TRBJ2-5, is DSGVTQTPKHLITATGQRVTLRCSPRSGDLSVYWYQQSLDQGLQFLIQYYNGEERAKGNILERFSAQQFPDLHSELNLSSLELGDSALYFCASSVATGSDSLYQETQYFGPGTRLLVL.

This clonotype came up a few times. The rearrangement links TRBV12-3 or TRBV12-4 to TRBJ2-2; TRBD2 might be the D (5 bases). Trimming pared 4 bases from V and 7 bases from J, leaving 7 bases between. CDR3 length: 12 amino acids. The CDR3 DNA follows: TGTGCCAGCAGTTCACTAGGCGGGGAGCTGTTTTTT. It yields the protein CASSSLGGELFF.

V usage is TRBV7-2 and J usage is TRBJ2-1, with 7 bases lining up with TRBD2. V gave up 5 bases and J gave up 2 bases; unmatched junction bases: 9. Germline loops: CDR1 SGHTA, CDR2 FQGNSA. This CDR3 has 16 residues. DNA for the CDR3: TGTGCCAGCAGCCTCGAGAGCGGGAATGCCTACAATGAGCAGTTCTTC. Protein sequence: CASSLESGNAYNEQFF.

The chain couples TRBV27 to TRBJ1-3; TRBD1 is a possible D gene (5 bases). CDR3 length: 15 residues. Germline loops: CDR1 MNHEY, CDR2 SMNVEV (reference sequence). Trimming left V 6 bases short and J 1 base short, with 13 bases between. CDR3 amino acids: CASRAGFQSGNTIYF. The DNA for the CDR3 is TGTGCCAGCAGGGCAGGGTTCCAATCTGGAAACACCATATATTTT.

This clonotype was picked up a small number of times. The chain combines TRBV18 with TRBJ2-3, with D perhaps matching TRBD2 (5 bases). Germline V CDR1 and CDR2: KGHSH, LQKENI. V was clipped by 3 bases and J by 4 bases, with 11 bases between them. The length of the CDR3 is 14 residues. CDR3 nucleotides: TGTGCCAGCTCACCGAGGGTTAGCGCAGATACGCAGTATTTT. This gives the protein CASSPRVSADTQYF.

The V and J genes are TRBV19 and TRBJ2-3; the D is unclear. CDR1 LNHDA and CDR2 SQIVND come from the germline V gene (reference sequence). V gave up 7 bases and J gave up 0 bases, with 14 bases separating them. The CDR3 consists of 15 residues. DNA for the CDR3: TGTGCCAGTACAGCCGGAATGCACAGCACAGATACGCAGTATTTT. Amino acids: CASTAGMHSTDTQYF.

The chain links TRBV6-5 to TRBJ2-1; 10 bases are a match to TRBD2. Germline V gene lookup returns CDR1 MNHEY and CDR2 SVGAGI. The CDR3 loop spans 17 amino acids. V lost 5 bases to trimming and J lost 1 base; unmatched junction nucleotides: 8. Written as DNA, the CDR3 is TGTGCCAGCAGTCTAACACTAGCGGGAACTTCCTACAATGAGCAGTTCTTC. It yields the protein CASSLTLAGTSYNEQFF.

The rearrangement uses TRBV2 and TRBJ2-7; D remains ambiguous. The CDR3 is 16 amino acids. In germline, CDR1 is SNHLY, CDR2 FYNNEI. The ends were cut back, 1 base at V and 1 base at J, with 14 bases in the middle. DNA for the CDR3: TGTGCCAGCAGTGAAGGGCAGGATCGGGTTTCCTACGAGCAGTACTTC. Protein product: CASSEGQDRVSYEQYF.

This sequence joins TRBV20-1 and TRBJ1-5, with 7 bases that match TRBD1. Germline values: CDR1 DFQATT, CDR2 SNEGSKA (reference sequence). This CDR3 has 12 amino acids. The V segment lost 6 bases and the J segment 5 bases; nucleotides outside the gene matches: 4. The chain's CDR3 is CSASTGDQPQHF. CDR3 coding DNA: TGCAGTGCGAGCACAGGGGATCAGCCCCAGCATTTT.

This clonotype came up a few times. The rearrangement joins TRBV12-3 or TRBV12-4 to TRBJ2-3; 9 nucleotides line up with TRBD1. Trimming took 6 bases from V and 2 from J; bases not matched to a gene: 9. This CDR3 is built from 16 residues. The CDR3 DNA sequence: TGTGCCAGCAGAGAGACAGGGACAGGGATCACAGATACGCAGTATTTT. It is translated as CASRETGTGITDTQYF.